This entry lists 14 T cell receptor beta chains sequenced from one sample in a study of blood T cells in healthy people across ages. The second PCR ran about 6 to 12 cycles with a sample-barcoded 5' primer and J-beta primers. Each CDR3 protein is one row after TCRdb ran MiXCR on the 5' RACE reads. Among 700,000 to 950,000 distinct CDR3 sequences, roughly 43% were seen once, and the ten largest hold more than 20%. Sequences were obtained from blood. The receptors derive from an older woman in good health.

The chain links TRBV13 to TRBJ2-3; D gene ambiguous. The CDR3 totals 14 residues. Trimming took off 4 bases at V and 0 bases at J, with 8 bases between the two ends. In germline, CDR1 is PRHDT, CDR2 FYEKMQ (reference sequence). CDR3 DNA: TGTGCCAGCAGCTCAACCTATAGCACAGATACGCAGTATTTT. Residues: CASSSTYSTDTQYF.

CDR3 sequence reads: CASSDSTPETQYF. As DNA, the CDR3 is TGTGCCAGCAGTGATTCCACCCCAGAGACCCAGTACTTC. The chain is built from TRBV25-1 and TRBJ2-5; D is uncertain. Trimming shortened V by 3 bases and J by 4 bases, and 9 bases separated the two germline ends. The CDR3 totals 13 residues. Germline CDR1 reads MGHDK; CDR2 reads SYGVNS.

A few counts support this clonotype. The V call is TRBV6-6, the J call TRBJ2-2, with 12 positions matching TRBD2. This CDR3 spans 17 amino acids. Germline V gives CDR1 MNHNY, CDR2 SVGAGI (reference sequence). V shed 0 bases and J 4 bases; nucleotides not matched to a gene: 3. The CDR3 coding sequence is TGTGCCAGCAGTTACTCAACGGGACTAGCGGGCACCGGGGAGCTGTTTTTT. It is translated as CASSYSTGLAGTGELFF.

In its sample, this clonotype was seen a few times. CDR3 in DNA: TGTGCCAGCAGTGACAGGGGAAAGGGCTACACCTTC. This codes for CASSDRGKGYTF. V usage is TRBV2 and J usage is TRBJ1-2, with D possibly matching TRBD1 (6 bases). Deletions cut 3 bases from V and 8 bases from J, with 10 bases between. The CDR3 covers 12 residues. From germline, CDR1 is SNHLY and CDR2 FYNNEI.

This clonotype was counted many times. This chain joins TRBV6-2 or TRBV6-3 and TRBJ2-7; D might be TRBD1 or TRBD2, each matching 5 bases. The germline CDR1 and CDR2 sequences are MNHEY and SVGEGT. V was cut by 5 bases and J by 1 base, with 15 bases left in between. There are 15 residues in the CDR3. The CDR3, as DNA: TGTGCCAGCAGTCCAACAGGATGGGGGTCCTACGAGCAGTACTTC. Its translation is CASSPTGWGSYEQYF.

The genes are TRBV12-3 or TRBV12-4 and TRBJ2-3; TRBD2 matches 11 bases. The ends lost 6 bases at V and 2 bases at J; junction bases unmatched: 7. The CDR3 is 16 amino acids. CDR3 protein: CASSGTSGGPTDTQYF. In DNA form, the CDR3 reads TGTGCCAGCAGCGGGACTAGCGGAGGGCCCACAGATACGCAGTATTTT.

This clonotype was counted once. The gene calls are TRBV2 and TRBJ1-4; the D is unclear. CDR1 and CDR2 from the germline V gene are SNHLY and FYNNEI. The CDR3 consists of 15 residues. The ends were cut back, 7 bases at V and 1 base at J, with 13 bases in the middle. The CDR3 spells CASIPGRITNEKLFF. For the CDR3, the DNA is TGTGCCAGCATTCCAGGCAGAATAACTAATGAAAAACTGTTTTTT.

This CDR3 is CSAQNGLESDTQYF. The CDR3 coding sequence is TGCAGTGCCCAAAATGGACTAGAATCAGATACGCAGTATTTT. The gene calls are TRBV20-1 and TRBJ2-3; 7 bases line up with TRBD2. The CDR3 runs to 14 residues. Germline CDR1 reads DFQATT; CDR2 reads SNEGSKA (reference sequence). The trim removed 6 bases at V and 4 bases at J, leaving 10 bases unmatched.

The chain recombines TRBV6-1 with TRBJ2-3; D might be TRBD2 (6 bases). Germline V gives CDR1 MNHNS, CDR2 SASEGT. This CDR3 has 13 amino acids. Trimming shortened V by 7 bases and J by 6 bases, and 14 bases separated the two germline ends. CDR3 sequence reads: CASIKSGPDTQYF. The CDR3 DNA follows: TGTGCCAGCATAAAAAGCGGGCCGGATACGCAGTATTTT.

The chain uses TRBV2 and TRBJ2-5, with D perhaps given as TRBD1 or TRBD2 (6 bases each). With 5 bases removed from V and 4 bases from J, the gap between germline ends came to 17 bases. In germline, CDR1 is SNHLY, CDR2 FYNNEI. CDR3 length: 15 amino acids. CDR3: CASSLGGWVGETQYF. The CDR3 DNA is TGTGCCAGCAGTCTGGGGGGCTGGGTAGGAGAGACCCAGTACTTC.

This clonotype appeared a few times. The CDR3 is CATSPTKVRGGLNEQFF. DNA for the CDR3: TGTGCCACCAGTCCTACTAAAGTACGGGGGGGCCTCAATGAGCAGTTCTTC. The rearrangement joins TRBV15 to TRBJ2-1; 8 bases agree with TRBD2. V trimming: 6 bases; J trimming: 6 bases; junction bases outside the gene matches: 16. The CDR3 totals 17 residues. CDR1 is LNHNV, CDR2 YYDKDF, per germline (reference sequence).

This clonotype was recorded only once. V usage is TRBV29-1 and J usage is TRBJ2-4; 10 bases match TRBD2. The J call is doubtful: the DNA matches TRBJ2-5 better. The germline V gene encodes CDR1 SQVTM and CDR2 ANQGSEA. CDR3 size: 16 residues. The CDR3 DNA reads as TGCAGCGTTGAAGATCGCGAGCGGGGGGGCGAGGAGACCCAGTACTTC. Residues: CSVEDRERGGEETQYF.

This clonotype was detected only once. The chain combines TRBV7-2 with TRBJ1-5; D is unclear. This CDR3 region has 17 residues. V was shortened by 2 bases and J by 7 bases, with 21 bases between the two germline ends. Germline-derived CDR1 and CDR2 are SGHTA and FQGNSA. The CDR3 loop is CASSLWGGGSAGQPQHF. Written as DNA, the CDR3 is TGTGCCAGCAGCTTATGGGGAGGTGGCTCCGCCGGCCAGCCCCAGCATTTT. Combining the CDR3 with reference TRBV7-2 and TRBJ1-5 gives the whole variable domain GAGVSQSPSNKVTEKGKDVELRCDPISGHTALYWYRQSLGQGLEFLIYFQGNSAPDKSGLPSDRFSAERTGGSVSTLTIQRTQQEDSAVYLCASSLWGGGSAGQPQHFGDGTRLSIL.

This clonotype was seen a handful of times. Here the CDR3 reads CASSWDKNYGYTF. The DNA for the CDR3 is TGTGCCAGCAGTTGGGACAAGAATTATGGCTACACCTTC. V usage is TRBV12-3 or TRBV12-4 and J usage is TRBJ1-2; D possibly corresponds to TRBD1 (6 bases). This CDR3 has 13 amino acids. V was clipped by 4 bases and J by 5 bases, with 11 bases between them.